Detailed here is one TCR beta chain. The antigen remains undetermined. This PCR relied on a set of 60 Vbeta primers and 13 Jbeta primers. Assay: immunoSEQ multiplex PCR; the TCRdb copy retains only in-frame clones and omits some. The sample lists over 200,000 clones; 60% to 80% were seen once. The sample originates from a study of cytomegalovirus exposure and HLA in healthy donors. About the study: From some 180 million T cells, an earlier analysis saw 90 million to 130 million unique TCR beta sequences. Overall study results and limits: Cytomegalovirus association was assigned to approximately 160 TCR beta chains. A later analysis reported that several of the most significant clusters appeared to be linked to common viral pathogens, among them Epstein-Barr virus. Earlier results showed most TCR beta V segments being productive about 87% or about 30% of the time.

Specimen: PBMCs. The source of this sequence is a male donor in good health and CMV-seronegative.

CDR3 DNA sequence: TGCAGCGTCCACGGCGGGGGGGCGGTGTACGAGCAGTACTTC. Its protein product is CSVHGGGAVYEQYF. This chain joins TRBV29-1 and TRBJ2-7; 9 bases fit TRBD2. The junction had 10 bases not matched to a gene; V was cut back by 6 bases and J by 4 bases. CDR1 SQVTM and CDR2 ANQGSEA come from the germline V gene. This CDR3 is 14 amino acids long.